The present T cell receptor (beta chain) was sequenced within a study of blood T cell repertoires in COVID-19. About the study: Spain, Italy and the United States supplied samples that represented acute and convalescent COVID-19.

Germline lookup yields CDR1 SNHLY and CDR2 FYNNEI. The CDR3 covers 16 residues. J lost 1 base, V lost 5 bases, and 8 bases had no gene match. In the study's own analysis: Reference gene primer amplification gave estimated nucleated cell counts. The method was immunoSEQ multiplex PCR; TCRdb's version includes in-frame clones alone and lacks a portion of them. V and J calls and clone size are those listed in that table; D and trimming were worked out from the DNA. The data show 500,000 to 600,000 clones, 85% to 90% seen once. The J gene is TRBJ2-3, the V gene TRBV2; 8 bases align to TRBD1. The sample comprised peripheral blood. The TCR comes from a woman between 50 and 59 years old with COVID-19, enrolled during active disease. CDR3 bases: TGTGCCAGCAGTTTTCCGGGACAGGAAGGCACAGATACGCAGTATTTT. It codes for CASSFPGQEGTDTQYF.